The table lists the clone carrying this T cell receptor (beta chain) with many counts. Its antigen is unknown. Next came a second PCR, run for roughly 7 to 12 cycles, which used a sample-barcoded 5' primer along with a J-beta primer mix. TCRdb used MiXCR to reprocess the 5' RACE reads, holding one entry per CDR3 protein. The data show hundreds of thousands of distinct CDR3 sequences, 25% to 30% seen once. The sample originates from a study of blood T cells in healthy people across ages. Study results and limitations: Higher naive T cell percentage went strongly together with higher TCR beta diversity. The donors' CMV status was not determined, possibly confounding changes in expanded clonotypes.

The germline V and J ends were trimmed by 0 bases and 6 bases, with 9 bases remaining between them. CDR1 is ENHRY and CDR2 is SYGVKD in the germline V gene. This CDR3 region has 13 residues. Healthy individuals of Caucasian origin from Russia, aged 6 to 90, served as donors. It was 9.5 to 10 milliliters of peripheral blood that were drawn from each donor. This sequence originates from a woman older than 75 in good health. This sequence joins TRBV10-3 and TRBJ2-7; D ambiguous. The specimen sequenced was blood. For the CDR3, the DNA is TGTGCCATCAGTGAGTCCGAAGTAAGCGAGCAGTACTTC. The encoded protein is CAISESEVSEQYF.